The 26 T cell receptor beta chains given below trace back to one sample, sequenced in a study of OX40 agonist ivuxolimab in advanced cancers. The library was built by means of the immunoSEQ multiplex PCR assay. Imported from immuneACCESS, the table was reduced by TCRdb to in-frame sequences with V and J called. These copies leave out some clones; in studies compared against another copy, an unresolved V gene accounts for under half, and the cause of the remainder is not known. Present in this sample are 55,000 to 65,000 clones, 80% to 90% of which were seen just once. About 0.8% of the sample is in the top ten clones. The sequences come from CD4+ or CD8+ T cells sorted from blood, collected in a trial of the OX40 agonist ivuxolimab. All receptors come from an adult with an advanced solid tumor such as melanoma, head and neck, liver or kidney cancer.

This chain joins TRBV11-1 and TRBJ1-3, with D uncertain. V was cut by 5 bases and J by 2 bases, with 16 bases left in between. Per germline, CDR1 SGHAT and CDR2 FQDESV (reference sequence). The CDR3 has 16 residues. CDR3 in amino acids: CASSVSRGEAGNTIYF. The CDR3 bases are TGTGCCAGCAGCGTCAGCCGCGGGGAGGCTGGAAACACCATATATTTT.

The genes are TRBV2 and TRBJ2-7, with D unclear. Looked up from germline, CDR1 is SNHLY and CDR2 is FYNNEI. Trimming shortened V by 7 bases and J by 6 bases, and 19 bases separated the two germline ends. This CDR3 is built from 14 residues. The CDR3 bases are TGTGCCAGCAACTTGGACCGCGCATCAGGCGAGCAGTACTTC. As protein: CASNLDRASGEQYF.

The V and J genes are TRBV19 and TRBJ2-1; TRBD1 aligns across 9 bases. CDR1 is LNHDA, CDR2 SQIVND, per germline (reference sequence). V lost 6 bases, J lost 8 bases, and 11 bases stayed unmatched. CDR3 length: 15 residues. As DNA, the CDR3 is TGTGCCAGTAGAGACACAGGGGGCGCGTTGGATGAGCAGTTCTTC. Amino acid sequence: CASRDTGGALDEQFF. Using reference TRBV19 and TRBJ2-1 for the parts outside the CDR3, the full variable domain is DGGITQSPKYLFRKEGQNVTLSCEQNLNHDAMYWYRQDPGQGLRLIYYSQIVNDFQKGDIAEGYSVSREKKESFPLTVTSAQKNPTAFYLCASRDTGGALDEQFFGPGTRLTVL.

This chain uses TRBV29-1 with TRBJ2-5; 9 bases are a match to TRBD1. This CDR3 spans 13 amino acids. The germline V gene encodes CDR1 SQVTM and CDR2 ANQGSEA. The trim removed 5 bases at V and 1 base at J, leaving 2 bases unmatched. CDR3 region: CSVMTGGQETQYF. The DNA of the CDR3 is TGCAGCGTTATGACAGGGGGCCAAGAGACCCAGTACTTC. The variable domain in full, completed from reference TRBV29-1 and TRBJ2-5, reads SAVISQKPSRDICQRGTSLTIQCQVDSQVTMMFWYRQQPGQSLTLIATANQGSEATYESGFVIDKFPISRPNLTFSTLTVSNMSPEDSSIYLCSVMTGGQETQYFGPGTRLLVL.

This clone was observed once. V gene TRBV6-6 combines with J gene TRBJ1-2; 8 nucleotides agree with TRBD1. With 6 bases clipped from V and 6 bases from J, the junction kept 6 bases outside the gene matches. Germline CDR1 is MNHNY and CDR2 is SVGAGI (reference sequence). The CDR3 is 13 residues long. The CDR3 spells CASRKGQGDGYTF. CDR3 DNA: TGTGCCAGCAGAAAAGGACAGGGCGATGGCTACACCTTC.

The chain joins TRBV5-1 to TRBJ2-3; 8 nucleotides agree with TRBD2. In germline, CDR1 is SGHRS, CDR2 YFSETQ. The V segment lost 4 bases and the J segment 2 bases; nucleotides outside the gene matches: 6. This CDR3 region has 15 residues. The CDR3, as DNA: TGCGCCAGCAGCACCGAAGCGGGGGCCACAGATACGCAGTATTTT. Translation gives CASSTEAGATDTQYF.

The V and J genes are TRBV10-3 and TRBJ2-3; 11 bases line up with TRBD2. With 7 bases clipped from V and 7 bases from J, the junction kept 4 bases outside the gene matches. Germline assignment: CDR1 ENHRY and CDR2 SYGVKD. The CDR3 contains 13 residues. The DNA for the CDR3 is TGTGCCATCAAACTAGCGGGAGACAATACGCAGTATTTT. Amino acid sequence: CAIKLAGDNTQYF.

The gene calls are TRBV7-2 and TRBJ1-2, with D possibly TRBD1 on 6 matching bases. Germline V lookup: CDR1 SGHTA, CDR2 FQGNSA. Trimming took 1 base from V and 7 from J, leaving 16 bases between them. This CDR3 is 15 amino acids long. In DNA form, the CDR3 reads TGTGCCAGCAGCTTAGTCGGTTCAGGGGAGACTGGCTACACCTTC. It codes for CASSLVGSGETGYTF.

The rearrangement links TRBV2 to TRBJ2-2; D is perhaps TRBD1 (6 bases). The CDR3 runs 15 residues. Looked up from germline, CDR1 is SNHLY and CDR2 is FYNNEI. Trimming removed 6 bases at V and 4 bases at J, with 15 bases between. DNA for the CDR3: TGTGCCAGCAGCGGTTTGGGGGCGGCCACCGGGGAGCTGTTTTTT. It yields the protein CASSGLGAATGELFF. Supplemented by reference TRBV2 and TRBJ2-2, the full variable domain reads EPEVTQTPSHQVTQMGQEVILRCVPISNHLYFYWYRQILGQKVEFLVSFYNNEISEKSEIFDDQFSVERPDGSNFTLKIRSTKLEDSAMYFCASSGLGAATGELFFGEGSRLTVL.

The chain uses TRBV11-2 and TRBJ2-7, with 7 bases that match TRBD2. CDR3 length: 16 amino acids. In germline, CDR1 is SGHAT, CDR2 FQNNGV. After removal of 7 bases from V and 0 bases from J, the junction contained 12 bases not matched to a gene. The CDR3 DNA reads as TGTGCCAGCACCCGACGTGGAGCGGGGAGCTCCTACGAGCAGTACTTC. This codes for CASTRRGAGSSYEQYF. The whole variable domain, remainder taken from reference TRBV11-2 and TRBJ2-7, is EAGVAQSPRYKIIEKRQSVAFWCNPISGHATLYWYQQILGQGPKLLIQFQNNGVVDDSQLPKDRFSAERLKGVDSTLKIQPAKLEDSAVYLCASTRRGAGSSYEQYFGPGTRLTVT.

The chain joins TRBV30 to TRBJ2-7; TRBD2 agrees at 12 bases. With V trimmed by 0 bases and J by 1 base, 4 bases remained unmatched. The CDR3 totals 16 residues. From germline, CDR1 is GTSNPN and CDR2 SVGIG (reference sequence). The CDR3 coding sequence is TGTGCCTGGAGTGTACTAGCGGGAGGTGGGTCCTACGAGCAGTACTTC. It specifies CAWSVLAGGGSYEQYF.

The genes are TRBV19 and TRBJ2-3; the match to TRBD2 covers 10 bases. Germline CDR1 is LNHDA and CDR2 is SQIVND (reference sequence). This CDR3 spans 16 amino acids. V shed 5 bases, J shed 2 bases, and the junction held 7 bases outside the gene matches. CDR3 sequence reads: CASSLSGRAATDTQYF. CDR3 in DNA: TGTGCCAGTAGTTTGAGCGGGAGGGCCGCCACAGATACGCAGTATTTT.

Here the CDR3 DNA reads TGTGCCAGCAGTTTACAGGGATTGAACACTGAAGCTTTCTTT. Protein sequence: CASSLQGLNTEAFF. V usage is TRBV6-5 and J usage is TRBJ1-1; D possibly corresponds to TRBD1 (6 bases). Between the trimmed V and J ends, which lost 4 bases and 0 bases, there was a span of 9 bases. Germline CDR1 MNHEY, CDR2 SVGAGI. The CDR3 extends over 14 amino acids.

The gene calls are TRBV7-9 and TRBJ1-2, with a tentative D call TRBD1 (6 bases). CDR3 length: 15 amino acids. The V and J ends lost 5 bases and 8 bases respectively, with 21 bases between them. The V gene's germline CDR1 is SEHNR and CDR2 FQNEAQ (reference sequence). In DNA form, the CDR3 reads TGTGCCAGCAGCCCCCCGACAGGAGAAGTAGGAGGCTACACCTTC. Translating gives CASSPPTGEVGGYTF. Full variable domain (remainder filled in from reference TRBV7-9 and TRBJ1-2): DTGVSQNPRHKITKRGQNVTFRCDPISEHNRLYWYRQTLGQGPEFLTYFQNEAQLEKSRLLSDRFSAERPKGSFSTLEIQRTEQGDSAMYLCASSPPTGEVGGYTFGSGTRLTVV.

The chain combines TRBV27 with TRBJ1-2; TRBD1 matches at 7 bases. V trimming: 6 bases; J trimming: 8 bases; junction bases outside the gene matches: 15. Germline V gives CDR1 MNHEY, CDR2 SMNVEV (reference sequence). The CDR3 totals 15 residues. CDR3 sequence (DNA): TGTGCCAGCAGCGCTCGGAGGGGGCGAGTGGAAGGCTACACCTTC. The encoded protein is CASSARRGRVEGYTF.

V usage is TRBV2 and J usage is TRBJ2-2; D remains unclear. The CDR3 sequence is 11 residues long. Germline assignment: CDR1 SNHLY and CDR2 FYNNEI. Between the trimmed V and J ends, which lost 4 bases and 7 bases, there was a span of 4 bases. The CDR3 sequence is CASSVVGELFF. As DNA, the CDR3 is TGTGCCAGCAGTGTTGTCGGGGAGCTGTTTTTT.

The genes are TRBV2 and TRBJ2-2; D might be TRBD1 (6 bases). Trimming cost V 6 bases and J 5 bases, with 25 bases left between them. Germline lookup yields CDR1 SNHLY and CDR2 FYNNEI. CDR3 size: 18 residues. Here the CDR3 DNA reads TGTGCCAGCAGGAGAACATACCGGGCCTCGCAGGGGACCGGGGAGCTGTTTTTT. Protein sequence: CASRRTYRASQGTGELFF.

V is TRBV11-2 and J is TRBJ2-6, with D perhaps matching TRBD1 (6 bases). V shed 7 bases and J shed 0 bases, with 19 bases lying between them. This CDR3 comprises 18 residues. CDR1 SGHAT and CDR2 FQNNGV come from the germline V gene. Here the CDR3 reads CASTPDSRLISGANVLTF. CDR3 bases: TGTGCCAGCACTCCGGACAGTCGCCTTATCTCTGGGGCCAACGTCCTGACTTTC.

V usage is TRBV6-6 and J usage is TRBJ2-3; no definite D call. With 1 base removed from V and 0 bases from J, the gap between germline ends came to 2 bases. The CDR3 extends over 13 amino acids. Per germline, CDR1 MNHNY and CDR2 SVGAGI (reference sequence). Written as DNA, the CDR3 is TGTGCCAGCAGTTACTTAAGCACAGATACGCAGTATTTT. This codes for CASSYLSTDTQYF.

The genes are TRBV7-2 and TRBJ1-5; D is unclear. The V end was cut by 5 bases, the J end by 6 bases, with 14 bases between. CDR1 SGHTA and CDR2 FQGNSA come from the germline V gene. CDR3 length equals 14 residues. The CDR3 DNA follows: TGTGCCAGCAGCCCCGCGGCGGTTGTTCAGCCCCAGCATTTT. It translates to CASSPAAVVQPQHF.

This clone counts as medium-sized. The V gene is TRBV25-1, the J gene TRBJ2-1; D perhaps matches TRBD2 (6 bases). The germline CDR1 and CDR2 sequences are MGHDK and SYGVNS. The CDR3 is made up of 15 amino acids. V was clipped by 5 bases and J by 8 bases, with 19 bases between them. This CDR3 is CASSLRDSRMDEQFF. In DNA, the CDR3 is TGTGCCAGCAGTTTGCGGGACTCCCGGATGGATGAGCAGTTCTTC.

This chain connects TRBV28 to TRBJ2-2, with 9 bases identical to TRBD1. Germline V gene data show CDR1 as MDHEN and CDR2 as SYDVKM. This CDR3 is built from 16 residues. The ends lost 6 bases at V and 1 base at J; junction bases unmatched: 6. CDR3 protein: CASRNPGQGNTGELFF. DNA for the CDR3: TGTGCCAGCAGAAATCCGGGACAGGGGAACACCGGGGAGCTGTTTTTT.

This clone showed up just once. The chain carries TRBV28 and TRBJ2-3, with unresolved D. The CDR3 has 15 residues. Germline CDR1 MDHEN, CDR2 SYDVKM. The V and J ends lost 8 bases and 5 bases respectively, with 20 bases between them. This CDR3 is CASSPPRGGIDTQYF. In DNA, the CDR3 is TGTGCCAGCTCCCCTCCGAGAGGTGGAATAGATACGCAGTATTTT.

This chain links TRBV28 with TRBJ2-7, with a possible D match to TRBD1 (5 bases). The CDR3 has 15 amino acids. The V gene's germline CDR1 is MDHEN and CDR2 SYDVKM. Trimming removed 3 bases from V and 1 base from J, with 13 bases in between. CDR3 region: CASSFSGLGSYEQYF. CDR3 in DNA: TGTGCCAGCAGTTTCTCAGGGCTAGGTTCCTACGAGCAGTACTTC.

This clone was observed once. The chain combines TRBV10-1 with TRBJ2-3; 7 nucleotides align to TRBD2. Trimming at V came to 0 bases and at J to 6 bases, leaving 3 bases not matched to a gene. Looked up from germline, CDR1 is WNHNN and CDR2 is SYGVQD (reference sequence). The CDR3 contains 14 residues. The CDR3 is CASSESSGNDTQYF. The CDR3 region has the DNA TGCGCCAGCAGTGAGTCGAGCGGGAACGATACGCAGTATTTT.

V and J are TRBV5-1 and TRBJ2-3; D gene unclear. Germline CDR1 is SGHRS and CDR2 is YFSETQ. The V gene lost 4 bases and the J gene lost 1 base, with 10 bases spanning the gap. The CDR3 sequence is 14 residues long. CDR3 loop: CASSPRAGTDTQYF. CDR3 bases: TGCGCCAGCAGCCCCCGTGCCGGCACAGATACGCAGTATTTT. Variable domain in full (rest from reference TRBV5-1 and TRBJ2-3): KAGVTQTPRYLIKTRGQQVTLSCSPISGHRSVSWYQQTPGQGLQFLFEYFSETQRNKGNFPGRFSGRQFSNSRSEMNVSTLELGDSALYLCASSPRAGTDTQYFGPGTRLTVL.